Listed below are T cell receptor beta chains from one sample, sequenced in a study of blood T cell repertoires in COVID-19. The data were produced by immunoSEQ multiplex PCR, yet TCRdb's version contains in-frame clones alone and is incomplete. The sample consists of 200,000 or so clones, around 84% of them appearing once. The sample comprised peripheral blood. These receptors were collected from a woman older than 75 with COVID-19, enrolled during active disease. CDR3s include the opening cysteine and the closing phenylalanine or tryptophan. A D gene is named only where the DNA matches it firmly. Clone size appears in some rows only: once, few, many, or a class for an expanded clone.

15 | TRBJ2-5 | TRBD2 | NA | TRBV5-1 | TGCGCCAGCAGCCCGCCCCTAGCGGGGGAAGAGACCCAGTACTTC | CASSPPLAGEETQYF
14 | TRBJ2-7 | TRBD2 | NA | TRBV7-2 | TGTGCCAGCAGCCCCCCCCGGGGGGGACTAAGGCGGTACTTC | CASSPPRGGLRRYF
13 | TRBJ1-1 | TRBD1 | once | TRBV11-2 | TGTGCCAGCAGCTTACGGACAGGGTCTGAAGCTTTCTTT | CASSLRTGSEAFF
17 | TRBJ2-1 | NA | NA | TRBV3-1/TRBV3-2 | TGTGCCAGCAGCCCGAATTGTCAGGGGGCGGCACGGGGGGTGCAGTTCTTC | CASSPNCQGAARGVQFF
18 | TRBJ2-3 | TRBD2 | NA | TRBV27 | TGTGCCAGCAGTTTATTCGGCGGGGGGACCGTTCGGACAGATACGCAGTATTTT | CASSLFGGGTVRTDTQYF
13 | TRBJ1-2 | NA | NA | TRBV28 | TGTGCCAGCAGTTCACAGGGCTTCTATGGCTACACCTTC | CASSSQGFYGYTF
14 | TRBJ2-2 | NA | NA | TRBV2 | TGTGCCAGCAGCACACTAGTCACGACGGGGGAGCTGTTTTTT | CASSTLVTTGELFF
12 | TRBJ1-1 | NA | NA | TRBV7-3 | TGTGCCAGCAGCCAAGGAGGCACTGAAGCTTTCTTT | CASSQGGTEAFF
14 | TRBJ2-5 | TRBD2 | NA | TRBV24-1 | TGTGCCACCAGTGACCCGGGGGGTCAGGAGACCCAGTACTTC | CATSDPGGQETQYF
14 | TRBJ2-2 | NA | NA | TRBV6-5 | TGTGCCAGCAGGCGAAAGCGGGCACCCGGGGAGCTGTTTTTT | CASRRKRAPGELFF
16 | TRBJ2-1 | TRBD1 | NA | TRBV27 | TGTGCCAGCAGTTTACTTTTGGACAGGGGTCGGTATGAGCAGTTCTTC | CASSLLLDRGRYEQFF
15 | TRBJ1-3 | TRBD1 | NA | TRBV9 | TGTGCCAGCAGCCCTCCGACAGGGTTTGGAAACACCATATATTTT | CASSPPTGFGNTIYF
13 | TRBJ1-4 | TRBD1 | NA | TRBV7-9 | TGTGCCAGCAGCTTTCAGACAGGGTACAAACTGTTTTTT | CASSFQTGYKLFF
14 | TRBJ1-4 | NA | NA | TRBV19 | TGTGCCAGTCTCCATCGGGGAATGGGTGAAAAACTGTTTTTT | CASLHRGMGEKLFF
14 | TRBJ1-2 | NA | NA | TRBV2 | TGTGCCAGCGGCGCGGGTTTGGGGTACTATGGCTACACCTTC | CASGAGLGYYGYTF
16 | TRBJ1-6 | NA | NA | TRBV4-3 | TGCGCCAGCAGCCCGACAGTAGTCTCCTATAATTCACCCCTCCACTTT | CASSPTVVSYNSPLHF
14 | TRBJ2-2 | TRBD1 | NA | TRBV24-1 | TGTGCCACCAGTGGGTTGACAGGGACCGGGGAGCTGTTTTTT | CATSGLTGTGELFF
15 | TRBJ2-5 | NA | NA | TRBV24-1 | TGTGCCACCAGTGACCCCCGGGACACCCAAGAGACCCAGTACTTC | CATSDPRDTQETQYF
17 | TRBJ1-1 | NA | NA | TRBV28 | TGTGCCAGCGCTAAACCCGCAGGGGTTCTGGCGAACACTGAAGCTTTCTTT | CASAKPAGVLANTEAFF
16 | TRBJ2-5 | TRBD2 | few | TRBV5-4 | TGTGCCAGCAGCTTTAGCGGGGGCTCCACCCAAGAGACCCAGTACTTC | CASSFSGGSTQETQYF
13 | TRBJ1-2 | TRBD1 | NA | TRBV18 | TGTGCCAGCTCACCCGACAGGGTGTATGGCTACACCTTC | CASSPDRVYGYTF
14 | TRBJ2-5 | NA | NA | TRBV2 | TGTGCCAGCACCACCCACAGCGGAAGGGAGACCCAGTACTTC | CASTTHSGRETQYF
13 | TRBJ1-2 | TRBD1 | NA | TRBV2 | TGTGCCAGCAGTGGGACAGGGGAAGGTGGCTACACCTTC | CASSGTGEGGYTF
15 | TRBJ1-3 | NA | NA | TRBV5-1 | TGCGCCAGCAGCCCCAATGGTCAGTCTGGAAACACCATATATTTT | CASSPNGQSGNTIYF
15 | TRBJ1-3 | NA | once | TRBV5-1 | TGCGCCAGCAGCCCCGGTGGCGGGGTCGGAAACACCATATATTTT | CASSPGGGVGNTIYF
15 | TRBJ1-1 | TRBD1 | NA | TRBV7-2 | TGTGCCAGCAGCTTCCAAGCAGGGGGAAACACTGAAGCTTTCTTT | CASSFQAGGNTEAFF
14 | TRBJ1-3 | NA | NA | TRBV19 | TGTGCCAGTATCCCGGACAGAGCTGGAAACACCATATATTTT | CASIPDRAGNTIYF
15 | TRBJ2-5 | NA | NA | TRBV11-2 | TGTGCCAGCAGCCAAAGAAGACAGGTCCAAGAGACCCAGTACTTC | CASSQRRQVQETQYF
13 | TRBJ1-1 | NA | NA | TRBV29-1 | TGCAGCGTTGTGGTGGGCCCGAACACTGAAGCTTTCTTT | CSVVVGPNTEAFF
15 | TRBJ1-1 | NA | NA | TRBV5-4 | TGTGCCAGCAGCTTCCCTGGTCGGTCGGACACTGAAGCTTTCTTT | CASSFPGRSDTEAFF
13 | TRBJ1-1 | NA | NA | TRBV30 | TGTGCCTGGAGTCCCCACAGAAACACTGAAGCTTTCTTT | CAWSPHRNTEAFF
19 | TRBJ2-4 | TRBD1 | NA | TRBV19 | TGTGCCAGTACCCCCGGGACAGGGGACTCTCGACCAGCCAAAAACATTCAGTACTTC | CASTPGTGDSRPAKNIQYF
16 | TRBJ2-3 | TRBD1 | NA | TRBV5-1 | TGCGCCAGCAGCTTGGGACAGGGCAGCAACACAGATACGCAGTATTTT | CASSLGQGSNTDTQYF
15 | TRBJ2-3 | TRBD2 | NA | TRBV7-9 | TGTGCCAGCAGCTCTCAGAGCGGGGGCGTCGCTACGCAGTATTTT | CASSSQSGGVATQYF
16 | TRBJ2-7 | TRBD2 | NA | TRBV28 | TGTGCCAGCAGTCAGACAGCGGGAAGGGGAGGCCTGGAGCAGTACTTC | CASSQTAGRGGLEQYF
14 | TRBJ1-2 | TRBD1 | NA | TRBV7-2 | TGTGCCAGCAGCCTCCAGGGACAGGGTATTGGCTACACCTTC | CASSLQGQGIGYTF
13 | TRBJ1-1 | NA | NA | TRBV6-5 | TGTGCCAGCAGTTGGGGGGGCCAAACTGAAGCTTTCTTT | CASSWGGQTEAFF
11 | TRBJ2-7 | TRBD2 | NA | TRBV2 | TGTGCCAGCACCCACGGGGGGGAGCAGTACTTC | CASTHGGEQYF
14 | TRBJ1-1 | NA | NA | TRBV4-2 | TGTGCCAGCAGCCAAGTCGGCGGTAACACTGAAGCTTTCTTT | CASSQVGGNTEAFF
13 | TRBJ1-2 | NA | NA | TRBV5-1 | TGCGCCAGCAGCTTGGCGGCTAACTATGGCTACACCTTC | CASSLAANYGYTF
17 | TRBJ2-2 | TRBD1 | NA | TRBV6-1 | TGTGCCAGCAGTGGCTCGCCGGGACAGGGCAACACCGGGGAGCTGTTTTTT | CASSGSPGQGNTGELFF
13 | TRBJ2-1 | TRBD1 | NA | TRBV6-5 | TGTGCCAGCCTAGGGACAGTATACAATGAGCAGTTCTTC | CASLGTVYNEQFF
16 | TRBJ1-5 | NA | NA | TRBV6-2/TRBV6-3 | TGTGCCAGCAGTCCATTTCGGGGGGGCGGCAATCAGCCCCAGCATTTT | CASSPFRGGGNQPQHF
15 | TRBJ1-1 | TRBD1 | once | TRBV7-2 | TGTGCCAGCAGCGTACAGGGGTTTAGTGGTACTGAAGCTTTCTTT | CASSVQGFSGTEAFF
16 | TRBJ1-4 | TRBD1 | once | TRBV2 | TGTGCCAGCAGGTCAGGGGGCGGAGGAACTAATGAAAAACTGTTTTTT | CASRSGGGGTNEKLFF
15 | TRBJ1-1 | NA | once | TRBV3-1/TRBV3-2 | TGTGCCAGCAGCCACCGAGGGGGGGCATCCACTGAAGCTTTCTTT | CASSHRGGASTEAFF
14 | TRBJ1-1 | TRBD1 | NA | TRBV18 | TGTGCCAGCTCACCGGGACAGACGAACACTGAAGCTTTCTTT | CASSPGQTNTEAFF
14 | TRBJ1-5 | NA | NA | TRBV5-8 | TGTGCCAGCAGCTTGGAGGACAACAATCAGCCCCAGCATTTT | CASSLEDNNQPQHF
15 | TRBJ2-5 | TRBD1 | NA | TRBV28 | TGTGCCAGCAGCCCAACAAAAGGGGGCGGAGAGACCCAGTACTTC | CASSPTKGGGETQYF
14 | TRBJ1-1 | TRBD1 | NA | TRBV2 | TGTGCCAGCAGTGACGTAGGGGGCACGGCTGAAGCTTTCTTT | CASSDVGGTAEAFF
15 | TRBJ2-3 | NA | NA | TRBV5-4 | TGTGCCAGCAGCCTAAGCCGGGACAACACAGATACGCAGTATTTT | CASSLSRDNTDTQYF
15 | TRBJ2-1 | NA | NA | TRBV4-2 | TGTGCCAGCAGCCAGCTGGTTGTGGGGGCCAATGAGCAGTTCTTC | CASSQLVVGANEQFF